This TCR beta chain emerged from a study of shared clonotypes between healthy human individuals. CDR3 size: 15 residues. CDR1 is SQVTM and CDR2 is ANQGSEA in the germline V gene. Trimming removed 7 bases from V and 0 bases from J; junction bases left unmatched: 12. Worth noting for this clone: What it recognizes is unknown.

Points from the study as a whole: Despite large depth, rarefaction showed incomplete sorted-subset sequencing. Sequencing depth was expected to affect clonotype sharing among donors. Around 5% of naive CD4 clonotypes were common to several donors.

Generated by immunoSEQ multiplex PCR, the TCRdb table keeps only in-frame clones and is missing some. The sample consists of roughly 1.4 million clones, 97% to 99% of them appearing once. The sample taken for sequencing was naive CD4+ T cells sorted from blood. The subset denotes: CD45RA+ positively selected. This receptor was obtained from a man aged 25 to 40 in good health. The chain has TRBV29-1 and TRBJ2-7, with TRBD2 matching 7 bases. CDR3 sequence reads: CSALGGVKGSYEQYF. CDR3 nucleotides: TGCAGCGCCCTGGGGGGGGTAAAGGGCTCCTACGAGCAGTACTTC.